One and the same sample provided the 7 T cell receptor beta chains below, sequenced in a study of cytotoxic CD8 clonotypes in ibrutinib-treated CLL (dated by TCRdb to about 2021). In the paper's terms, the time point label means: approximately 2 years on ibrutinib. The library was prepared using the immunoSEQ multiplex PCR assay. This is the immuneACCESS table as TCRdb keeps it, with only in-frame sequences that have V and J called. A part of the clones is gone; compared with another copy, unresolved V genes explain less than half, and the rest is unexplained. The sample data list about 200,000 clones, and around three quarters of these were observed just once. The ten top clones hold roughly an eighth of the sample. The sequences come from PBMCs, collected after 24 months of ibrutinib treatment. The source is a human donor with chronic lymphocytic leukemia.

The chain is built from TRBV2 and TRBJ1-1; D call uncertain. The germline gives CDR1 SNHLY, CDR2 FYNNEI. The CDR3 consists of 13 residues. The germline V and J ends were trimmed by 2 bases and 5 bases, with 9 bases remaining between them. Written as DNA, the CDR3 is TGTGCCAGCAGTGAATTCGTAGGGACTGAAGCTTTCTTT. Translated, it gives CASSEFVGTEAFF. The entire variable domain, with the rest obtained from reference TRBV2 and TRBJ1-1, is as follows: EPEVTQTPSHQVTQMGQEVILRCVPISNHLYFYWYRQILGQKVEFLVSFYNNEISEKSEIFDDQFSVERPDGSNFTLKIRSTKLEDSAMYFCASSEFVGTEAFFGQGTRLTVV.

The chain carries TRBV7-2 and TRBJ2-1; D unresolved. V lost 0 bases to trimming and J lost 1 base, with 4 bases between them. The CDR3 is 14 residues long. Germline lookup yields CDR1 SGHTA and CDR2 FQGNSA. The CDR3 nucleotides are TGTGCCAGCAGCTTAGCTGGGTCCTACAATGAGCAGTTCTTC. This codes for CASSLAGSYNEQFF.

The genes are TRBV19 and TRBJ1-1; no definite D call. The CDR3 runs to 13 residues. Germline lookup yields CDR1 LNHDA and CDR2 SQIVND (reference sequence). Trimming cost V 5 bases and J 3 bases, with 10 bases left between them. CDR3 DNA sequence: TGTGCCAGTAGTGGTACAGCGGACACTGAAGCTTTCTTT. Encoded protein: CASSGTADTEAFF.

The V and J genes are TRBV6-4 and TRBJ2-1; the D is unclear. The V end was cut by 5 bases, the J end by 7 bases, with 12 bases between. The CDR3 length is 13 residues. Germline-derived CDR1 and CDR2 are MRHNA and SNTAGT. The CDR3 protein is CASSLSLGNEQFF. The CDR3 DNA reads TGTGCCAGCAGTTTATCCCTGGGGAATGAGCAGTTCTTC.

V is TRBV19 and J is TRBJ1-5, with D tentatively TRBD1 (6 bases). The CDR3 covers 12 residues. The germline V gene has CDR1 LNHDA and CDR2 SQIVND (reference sequence). V lost 9 bases to trimming and J lost 3 bases, with 9 bases between them. The CDR3 loop reads CASGQINQPQHF. The CDR3 DNA reads as TGTGCCAGCGGACAGATCAATCAGCCCCAGCATTTT.

The chain recombines TRBV4-3 with TRBJ2-1, with 12 nucleotides matching TRBD2. Germline lookup yields CDR1 LGHNA and CDR2 YSLEER. This CDR3 comprises 18 residues. The V and J ends lost 0 bases and 8 bases, in that order; junction bases with no gene match: 11. This chain's CDR3 is CASSQDPFPSGRADEQFF. As DNA, the CDR3 is TGCGCCAGCAGCCAAGATCCATTCCCTAGCGGGAGGGCGGATGAGCAGTTCTTC.

The rearrangement joins TRBV28 to TRBJ2-3; 8 nucleotides agree with TRBD2. Unmatched junction bases numbered 8, after V lost 3 bases and J lost 6 bases. The CDR3 consists of 15 residues. Germline values: CDR1 MDHEN, CDR2 SYDVKM. In DNA form, the CDR3 reads TGTGCCAGCAGTTTGGCCGGGAGGGCCGACGATACGCAGTATTTT. Translation gives CASSLAGRADDTQYF.